A selection of T cell receptor beta chains follows, all from one sample in a study of blood T cell repertoires in COVID-19. Assay: immunoSEQ multiplex PCR; the TCRdb copy retains only in-frame clones and omits some. Among 200,000 to 250,000 clones, about 86% were seen once, and the ten largest hold approximately 6%. The specimen sequenced was peripheral blood. The source is a man in his 60s who had recovered from COVID-19. CDR3s include the opening cysteine and the closing phenylalanine or tryptophan. D genes are given only for firm matches. The size entry is marked missing in some rows and otherwise reads once, few, many or a size class.

d_gene,j_gene,abundance,len,v_gene,CDR3aa,CDR3nt
.,TRBJ2-3,.,13,TRBV5-1,CASSFGEQDTQYF,TGCGCCAGCAGCTTTGGGGAGCAGGATACGCAGTATTTT
.,TRBJ2-7,once,13,TRBV7-3,CASSLGGDYEQYF,TGTGCCAGCAGCTTAGGCGGGGACTACGAGCAGTACTTC
.,TRBJ1-2,once,12,TRBV6-5,CASRGGLSGYTF,TGTGCCAGCAGGGGGGGACTCTCTGGCTACACCTTC
.,TRBJ2-5,.,15,TRBV5-6,CASSLVLAGEETQYF,TGTGCCAGCAGCTTGGTTTTGGCAGGGGAAGAGACCCAGTACTTC
.,TRBJ1-5,.,12,TRBV24-1,CATSDPLGAEHF,TGTGCCACCAGTGACCCCTTGGGGGCTGAGCATTTT
.,TRBJ1-5,.,13,TRBV18,CASSPMSDTNQHF,TGTGCCAGCTCACCTATGTCGGACACCAACCAGCATTTT
TRBD2,TRBJ2-7,.,17,TRBV27,CASSPRASGSFSYEQYF,TGTGCCAGCAGTCCCCGAGCTAGCGGGAGCTTCTCCTACGAGCAGTACTTC
TRBD1,TRBJ2-7,.,13,TRBV6-5,CASRVGQAYEQYF,TGTGCCAGCAGGGTGGGACAGGCCTACGAGCAGTACTTC
.,TRBJ2-5,once,16,TRBV2,CASSESPSGRGGTQYF,TGTGCCAGCAGTGAATCCCCCTCGGGCCGAGGGGGGACCCAGTACTTC
TRBD2,TRBJ2-1,.,17,TRBV3-1/TRBV3-2,CASSQHGGTSGTNEQFF,TGTGCCAGCAGCCAACATGGGGGGACTAGCGGGACCAATGAGCAGTTCTTC
TRBD2,TRBJ2-7,.,16,TRBV19,CASSMNGGGSSYEQYF,TGTGCCAGTAGTATGAACGGGGGGGGTTCCTCCTACGAGCAGTACTTC
TRBD2,TRBJ2-7,.,18,TRBV18,CASSLGTSGGAKSYEQYF,TGTGCCAGCTCCTTAGGGACTAGCGGGGGGGCTAAGTCCTACGAGCAGTACTTC
.,TRBJ1-2,.,16,TRBV10-3,CAISDPGGRGIYGYTF,TGTGCCATCAGTGATCCGGGGGGGCGAGGGATCTATGGCTACACCTTC
.,TRBJ1-3,once,17,TRBV21-1,CASTTNFSYYSGNTIYF,TGTGCCAGCACCACCAACTTCAGTTACTACTCTGGAAACACCATATATTTT
TRBD2,TRBJ2-1,.,15,TRBV10-1,CASSEGLAGENEQFF,TGCGCCAGCAGTGAGGGACTAGCGGGAGAAAATGAGCAGTTCTTC
.,TRBJ1-1,.,16,TRBV15,CATSRPPADMNTEAFF,TGTGCCACCAGCAGACCCCCGGCAGACATGAACACTGAAGCTTTCTTT